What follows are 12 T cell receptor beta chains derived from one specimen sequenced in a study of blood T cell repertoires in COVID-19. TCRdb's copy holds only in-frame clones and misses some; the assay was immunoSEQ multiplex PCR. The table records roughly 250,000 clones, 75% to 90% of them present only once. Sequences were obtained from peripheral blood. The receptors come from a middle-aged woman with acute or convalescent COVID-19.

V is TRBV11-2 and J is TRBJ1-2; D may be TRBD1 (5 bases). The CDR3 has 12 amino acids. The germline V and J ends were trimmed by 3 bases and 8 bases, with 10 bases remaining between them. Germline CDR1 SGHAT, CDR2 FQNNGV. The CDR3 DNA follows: TGTGCCAGCAGCTTGCAAGGGGCGGGCTACACCTTC. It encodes CASSLQGAGYTF.

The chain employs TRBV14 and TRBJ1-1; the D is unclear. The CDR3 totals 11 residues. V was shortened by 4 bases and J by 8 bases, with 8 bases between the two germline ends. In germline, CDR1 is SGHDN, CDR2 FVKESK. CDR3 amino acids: CASSPLGEAFF. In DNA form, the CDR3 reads TGTGCCAGCAGCCCCCTCGGGGAAGCTTTCTTT.

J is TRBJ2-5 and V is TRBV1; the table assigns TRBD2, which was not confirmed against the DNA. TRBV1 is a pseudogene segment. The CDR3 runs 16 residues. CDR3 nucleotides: TGCACCAGCAGCCCCCCCCGGACTAGCGGAGAGGAGACCCAGTACTTC. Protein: CTSSPPRTSGEETQYF.

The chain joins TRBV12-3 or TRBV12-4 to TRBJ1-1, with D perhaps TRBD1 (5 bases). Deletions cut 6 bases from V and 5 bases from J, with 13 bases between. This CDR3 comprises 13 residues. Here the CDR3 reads CASSPGRGTEAFF. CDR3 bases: TGTGCCAGCAGCCCTGGGAGGGGTACTGAAGCTTTCTTT.

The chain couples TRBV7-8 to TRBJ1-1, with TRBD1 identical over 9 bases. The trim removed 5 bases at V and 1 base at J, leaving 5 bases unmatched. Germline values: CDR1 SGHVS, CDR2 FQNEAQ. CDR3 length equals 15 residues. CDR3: CASSPGQGRNTEAFF. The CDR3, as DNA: TGTGCCAGCAGCCCGGGACAGGGAAGGAACACTGAAGCTTTCTTT.

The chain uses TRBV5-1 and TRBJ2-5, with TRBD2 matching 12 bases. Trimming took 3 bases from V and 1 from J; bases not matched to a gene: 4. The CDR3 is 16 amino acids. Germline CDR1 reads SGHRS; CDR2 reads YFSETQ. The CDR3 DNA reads TGCGCCAGCAGCTCACTAGCGGGGGGCATCCAAGAGACCCAGTACTTC. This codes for CASSSLAGGIQETQYF. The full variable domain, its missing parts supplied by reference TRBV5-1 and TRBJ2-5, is KAGVTQTPRYLIKTRGQQVTLSCSPISGHRSVSWYQQTPGQGLQFLFEYFSETQRNKGNFPGRFSGRQFSNSRSEMNVSTLELGDSALYLCASSSLAGGIQETQYFGPGTRLLVL.

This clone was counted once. The CDR3 reads CASSSGTGGSSGNTIYF. As DNA, the CDR3 is TGCGCCAGCAGCTCCGGGACAGGCGGTAGCTCTGGAAACACCATATATTTT. The chain combines TRBV5-1 with TRBJ1-3; 8 bases are shared with TRBD1. Per the germline V gene, CDR1 is SGHRS and CDR2 is YFSETQ. The CDR3 runs 17 residues. With 3 bases clipped from V and 0 bases from J, the junction kept 8 bases outside the gene matches.

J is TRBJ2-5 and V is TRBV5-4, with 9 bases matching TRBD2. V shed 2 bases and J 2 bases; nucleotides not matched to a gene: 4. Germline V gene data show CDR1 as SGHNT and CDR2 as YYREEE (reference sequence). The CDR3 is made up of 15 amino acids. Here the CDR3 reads CASSFAGGPQETQYF. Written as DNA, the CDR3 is TGTGCCAGCAGCTTCGCGGGGGGGCCTCAAGAGACCCAGTACTTC.

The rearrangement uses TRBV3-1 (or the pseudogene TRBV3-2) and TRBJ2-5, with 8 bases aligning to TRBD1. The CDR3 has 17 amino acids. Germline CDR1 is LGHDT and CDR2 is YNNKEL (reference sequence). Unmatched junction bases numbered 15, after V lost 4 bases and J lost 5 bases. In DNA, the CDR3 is TGTGCCAGCAGCCCCGGGGGCAGGGGGCCCTTTGGGGAGACCCAGTACTTC. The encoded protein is CASSPGGRGPFGETQYF.

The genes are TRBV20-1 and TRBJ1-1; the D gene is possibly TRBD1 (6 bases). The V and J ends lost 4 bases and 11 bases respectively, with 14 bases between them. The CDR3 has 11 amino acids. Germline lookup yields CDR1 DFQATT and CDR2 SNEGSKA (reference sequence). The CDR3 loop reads CSATRQAEAFF. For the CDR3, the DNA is TGCAGTGCTACCCGACAGGCGGAGGCTTTCTTT.

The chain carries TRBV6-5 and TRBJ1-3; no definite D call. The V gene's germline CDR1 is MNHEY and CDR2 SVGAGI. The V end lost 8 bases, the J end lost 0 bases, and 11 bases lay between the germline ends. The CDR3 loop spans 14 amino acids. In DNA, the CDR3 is TGTGCCAGCTTTACCGCGAACTCTGGAAACACCATATATTTT. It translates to CASFTANSGNTIYF.

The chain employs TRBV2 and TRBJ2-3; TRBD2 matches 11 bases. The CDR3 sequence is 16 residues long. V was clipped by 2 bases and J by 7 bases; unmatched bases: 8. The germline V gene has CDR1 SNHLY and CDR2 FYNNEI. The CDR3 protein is CASSEHELAGVHTQYF. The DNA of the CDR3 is TGTGCCAGCAGTGAACATGAACTAGCGGGGGTTCATACGCAGTATTTT.